This paragraph reports one T cell receptor beta chain. The data derive from a study of CD8+CD57+ T cells in acquired aplastic anemia. From germline, CDR1 is DFQATT and CDR2 SNEGSKA (reference sequence). The J segment lost 0 bases and the V segment lost 4 bases, leaving 5 bases of the junction unmatched. The CDR3 runs 15 residues. Genomic DNA acted as the template from which TCR beta VDJ combination and CDR3 sequence profiling were carried out. Using its own MiXCR run on the reads, TCRdb lists one record per CDR3 protein. This table holds roughly 500,000 distinct CDR3 sequences, about a third found once. Sequenced patients had shown CD8+CD57+ cell expansion by flow cytometry.

Sequencing was performed on sorted CD4+, CD8+, or CD8+CD57+ T cells (not recorded which) from PBMCs. The chain joins TRBV20-1 to TRBJ2-3; 9 nucleotides agree with TRBD1. This TCR came from a human donor with aplastic anemia. CDR3 sequence reads: CSATRTGASTDTQYF. The CDR3 nucleotides are TGCAGTGCTACTCGGACAGGGGCTAGCACAGATACGCAGTATTTT.